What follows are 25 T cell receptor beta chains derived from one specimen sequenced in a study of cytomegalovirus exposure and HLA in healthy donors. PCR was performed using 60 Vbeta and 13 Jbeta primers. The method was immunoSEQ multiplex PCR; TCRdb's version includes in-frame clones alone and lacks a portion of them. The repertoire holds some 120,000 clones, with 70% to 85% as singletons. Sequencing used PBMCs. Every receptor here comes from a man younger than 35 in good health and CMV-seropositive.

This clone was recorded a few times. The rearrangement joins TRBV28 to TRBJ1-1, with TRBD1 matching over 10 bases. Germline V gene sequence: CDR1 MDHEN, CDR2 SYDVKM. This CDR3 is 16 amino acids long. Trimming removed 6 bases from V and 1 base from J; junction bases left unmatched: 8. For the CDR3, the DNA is TGTGCCAGCAGAAGAAGACAGGGGGCGAAGAACACTGAAGCTTTCTTT. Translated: CASRRRQGAKNTEAFF.

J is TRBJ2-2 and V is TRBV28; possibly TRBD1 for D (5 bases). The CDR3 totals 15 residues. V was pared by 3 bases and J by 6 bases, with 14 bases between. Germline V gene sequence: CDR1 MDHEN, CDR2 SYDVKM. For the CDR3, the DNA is TGTGCCAGCAGTTTCCACAGGTCCTATTCCGGGGAGCTGTTTTTT. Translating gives CASSFHRSYSGELFF.

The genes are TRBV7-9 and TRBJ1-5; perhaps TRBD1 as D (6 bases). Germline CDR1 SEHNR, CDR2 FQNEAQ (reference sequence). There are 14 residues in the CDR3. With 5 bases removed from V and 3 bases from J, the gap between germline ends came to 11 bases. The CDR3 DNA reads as TGTGCCAGCAGCCCACAGGGAATCAATCAGCCCCAGCATTTT. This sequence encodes CASSPQGINQPQHF.

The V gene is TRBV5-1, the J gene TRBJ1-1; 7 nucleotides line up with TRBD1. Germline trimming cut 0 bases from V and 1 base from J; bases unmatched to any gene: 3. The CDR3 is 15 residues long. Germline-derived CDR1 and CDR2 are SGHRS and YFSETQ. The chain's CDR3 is CASSLVEGANTEAFF. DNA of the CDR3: TGCGCCAGCAGCTTGGTGGAGGGGGCGAACACTGAAGCTTTCTTT. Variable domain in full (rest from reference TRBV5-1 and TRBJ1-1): KAGVTQTPRYLIKTRGQQVTLSCSPISGHRSVSWYQQTPGQGLQFLFEYFSETQRNKGNFPGRFSGRQFSNSRSEMNVSTLELGDSALYLCASSLVEGANTEAFFGQGTRLTVV.

CDR3 DNA: TGCAGCGTTGTGGGGTGGGAGGAAAACACTGAAGCTTTCTTT. This translates into CSVVGWEENTEAFF. This chain connects TRBV29-1 to TRBJ1-1; D gene unclear. Trimming took 4 bases from V and 2 from J, leaving 14 bases between them. The CDR3 has 14 amino acids. Germline V gene data show CDR1 as SQVTM and CDR2 as ANQGSEA.

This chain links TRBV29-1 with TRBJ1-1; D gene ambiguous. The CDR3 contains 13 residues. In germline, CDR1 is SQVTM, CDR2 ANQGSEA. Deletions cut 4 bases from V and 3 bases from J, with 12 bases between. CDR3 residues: CSVAVRRDTEAFF. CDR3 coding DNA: TGCAGCGTTGCGGTTAGGAGGGACACTGAAGCTTTCTTT.

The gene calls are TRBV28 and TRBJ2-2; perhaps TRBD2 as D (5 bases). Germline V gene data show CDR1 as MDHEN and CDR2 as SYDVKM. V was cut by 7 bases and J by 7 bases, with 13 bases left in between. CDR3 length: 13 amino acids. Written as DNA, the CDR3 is TGTGCCAGCACCCTTTTGGGGAGCGGGGAGCTGTTTTTT. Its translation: CASTLLGSGELFF.

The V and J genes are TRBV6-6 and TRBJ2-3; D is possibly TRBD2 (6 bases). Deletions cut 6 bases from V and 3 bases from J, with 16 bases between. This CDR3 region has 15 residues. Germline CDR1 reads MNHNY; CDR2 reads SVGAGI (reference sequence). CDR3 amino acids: CASRRFGGITDTQYF. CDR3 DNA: TGTGCCAGCAGGAGATTCGGCGGGATAACAGATACGCAGTATTTT.

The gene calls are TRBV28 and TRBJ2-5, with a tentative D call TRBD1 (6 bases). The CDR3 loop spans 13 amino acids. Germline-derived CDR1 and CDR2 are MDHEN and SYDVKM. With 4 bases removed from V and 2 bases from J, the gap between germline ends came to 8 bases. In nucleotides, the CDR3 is TGTGCCAGCAGTTACAGGGATCAAGAGACCCAGTACTTC. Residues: CASSYRDQETQYF.

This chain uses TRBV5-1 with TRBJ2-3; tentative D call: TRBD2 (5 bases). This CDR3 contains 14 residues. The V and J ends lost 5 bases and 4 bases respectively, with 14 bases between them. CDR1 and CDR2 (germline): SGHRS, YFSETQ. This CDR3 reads CASSPDSPPDTQYF. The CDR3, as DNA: TGCGCCAGCAGTCCGGACTCCCCTCCAGATACGCAGTATTTT.

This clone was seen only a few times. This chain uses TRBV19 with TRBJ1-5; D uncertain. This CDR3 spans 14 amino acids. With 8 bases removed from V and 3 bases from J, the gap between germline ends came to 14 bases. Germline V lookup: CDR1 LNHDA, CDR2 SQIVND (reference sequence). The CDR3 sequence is CASGSGATNQPQHF. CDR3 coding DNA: TGTGCCAGTGGATCAGGCGCTACCAATCAGCCCCAGCATTTT.

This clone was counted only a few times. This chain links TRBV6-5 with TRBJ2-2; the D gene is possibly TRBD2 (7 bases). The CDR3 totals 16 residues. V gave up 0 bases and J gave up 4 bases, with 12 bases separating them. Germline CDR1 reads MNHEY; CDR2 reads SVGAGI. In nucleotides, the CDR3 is TGTGCCAGCAGTTACTCCGGCGGGGGCGGCACCGGGGAGCTGTTTTTT. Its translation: CASSYSGGGGTGELFF.

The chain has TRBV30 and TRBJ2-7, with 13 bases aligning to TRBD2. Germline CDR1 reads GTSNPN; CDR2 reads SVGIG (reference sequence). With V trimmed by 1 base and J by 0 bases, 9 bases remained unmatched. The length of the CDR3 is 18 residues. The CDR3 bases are TGTGCCTGGAGTGGCCCAAGACTAGCGGGAGGAAACTCCTACGAGCAGTACTTC. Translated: CAWSGPRLAGGNSYEQYF.

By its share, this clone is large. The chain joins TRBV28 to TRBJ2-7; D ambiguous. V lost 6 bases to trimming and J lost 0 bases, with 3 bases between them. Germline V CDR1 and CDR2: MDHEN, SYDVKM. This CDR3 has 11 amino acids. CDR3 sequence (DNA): TGTGCCAGCAGCTACTCCTACGAGCAGTACTTC. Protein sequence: CASSYSYEQYF. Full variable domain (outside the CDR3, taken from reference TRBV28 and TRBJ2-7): DVKVTQSSRYLVKRTGEKVFLECVQDMDHENMFWYRQDPGLGLRLIYFSYDVKMKEKGDIPEGYSVSREKKERFSLILESASTNQTSMYLCASSYSYEQYFGPGTRLTVT.

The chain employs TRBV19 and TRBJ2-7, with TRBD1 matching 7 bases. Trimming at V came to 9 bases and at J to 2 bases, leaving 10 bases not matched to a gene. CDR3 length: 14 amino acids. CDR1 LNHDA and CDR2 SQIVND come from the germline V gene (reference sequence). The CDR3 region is CASAWGTGAYEQYF. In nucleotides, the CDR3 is TGTGCCAGCGCCTGGGGAACAGGGGCCTACGAGCAGTACTTC.

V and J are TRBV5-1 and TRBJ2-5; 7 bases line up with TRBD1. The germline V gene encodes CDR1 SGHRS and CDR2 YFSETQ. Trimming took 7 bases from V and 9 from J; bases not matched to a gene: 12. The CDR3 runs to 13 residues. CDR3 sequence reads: CASHRGNGEAQYF. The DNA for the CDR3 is TGCGCCAGCCACAGGGGTAATGGTGAGGCCCAGTACTTC. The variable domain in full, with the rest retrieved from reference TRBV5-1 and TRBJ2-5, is KAGVTQTPRYLIKTRGQQVTLSCSPISGHRSVSWYQQTPGQGLQFLFEYFSETQRNKGNFPGRFSGRQFSNSRSEMNVSTLELGDSALYLCASHRGNGEAQYFGPGTRLLVL.

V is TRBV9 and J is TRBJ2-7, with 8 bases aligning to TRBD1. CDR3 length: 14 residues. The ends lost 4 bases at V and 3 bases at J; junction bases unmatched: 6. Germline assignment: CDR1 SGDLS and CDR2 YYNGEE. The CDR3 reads CASSRTGTGYEQYF. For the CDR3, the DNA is TGTGCCAGCAGCCGAACCGGGACAGGCTACGAGCAGTACTTC.

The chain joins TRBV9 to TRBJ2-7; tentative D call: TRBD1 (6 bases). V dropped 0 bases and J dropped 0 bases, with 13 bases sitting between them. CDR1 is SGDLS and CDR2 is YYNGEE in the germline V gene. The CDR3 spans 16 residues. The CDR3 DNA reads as TGTGCCAGCAGCGTAGTAGGCAGGGACACCTCCTACGAGCAGTACTTC. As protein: CASSVVGRDTSYEQYF.

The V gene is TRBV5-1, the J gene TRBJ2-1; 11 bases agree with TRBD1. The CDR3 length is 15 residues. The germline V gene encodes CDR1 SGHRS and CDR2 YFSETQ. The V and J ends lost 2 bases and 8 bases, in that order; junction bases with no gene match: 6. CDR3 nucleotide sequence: TGCGCCAGCAGCTTTCCGGGACAGGGGGACCATGAGCAGTTCTTC. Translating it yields CASSFPGQGDHEQFF.

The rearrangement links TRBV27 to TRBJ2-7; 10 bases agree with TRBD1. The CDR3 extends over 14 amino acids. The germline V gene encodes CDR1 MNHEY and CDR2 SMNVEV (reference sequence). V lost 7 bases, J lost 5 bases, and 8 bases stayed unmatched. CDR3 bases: TGTGCCAGCACCAGGACAGGGGGTGTTAACGAGCAGTACTTC. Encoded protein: CASTRTGGVNEQYF.

This CDR3 reads CASSVQQGTRQPQHF. The CDR3 region has the DNA TGTGCCAGCAGTGTCCAGCAAGGGACAAGACAGCCCCAGCATTTT. The V gene is TRBV2, the J gene TRBJ1-5, with D perhaps matching TRBD1 (6 bases). V shed 4 bases and J shed 7 bases, with 17 bases lying between them. In germline, CDR1 is SNHLY, CDR2 FYNNEI. The CDR3 contains 15 residues.

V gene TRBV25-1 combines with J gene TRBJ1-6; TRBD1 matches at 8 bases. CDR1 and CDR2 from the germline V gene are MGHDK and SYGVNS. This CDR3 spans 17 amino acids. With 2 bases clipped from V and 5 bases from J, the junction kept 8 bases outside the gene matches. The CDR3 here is CASSEEQGAFDNSPLHF. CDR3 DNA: TGTGCCAGCAGTGAAGAGCAGGGGGCCTTTGATAATTCACCCCTCCACTTT. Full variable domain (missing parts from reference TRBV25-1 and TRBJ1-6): EADIYQTPRYLVIGTGKKITLECSQTMGHDKMYWYQQDPGMELHLIHYSYGVNSTEKGDLSSESTVSRIRTEHFPLTLESARPSHTSQYLCASSEEQGAFDNSPLHFGNGTRLTVT.

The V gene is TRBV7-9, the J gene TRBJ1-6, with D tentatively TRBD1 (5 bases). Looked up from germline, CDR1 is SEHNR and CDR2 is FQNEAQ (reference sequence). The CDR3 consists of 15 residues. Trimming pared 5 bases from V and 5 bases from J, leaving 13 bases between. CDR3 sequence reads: CASSRRDGHNSPLHF. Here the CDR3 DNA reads TGTGCCAGCAGCCGGCGGGACGGCCATAATTCACCCCTCCACTTT.

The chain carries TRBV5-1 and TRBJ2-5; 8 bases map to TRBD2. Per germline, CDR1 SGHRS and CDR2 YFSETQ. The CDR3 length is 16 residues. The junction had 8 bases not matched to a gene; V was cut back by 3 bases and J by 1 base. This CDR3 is CASSSPGGSSQETQYF. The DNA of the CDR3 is TGCGCCAGCAGCTCCCCGGGGGGGAGCTCCCAAGAGACCCAGTACTTC.

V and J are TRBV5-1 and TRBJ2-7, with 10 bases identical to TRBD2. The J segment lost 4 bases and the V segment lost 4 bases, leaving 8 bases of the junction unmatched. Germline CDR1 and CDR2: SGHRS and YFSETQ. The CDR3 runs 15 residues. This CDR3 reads CASSLNSGGPYEQYF. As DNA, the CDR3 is TGCGCCAGCAGCCTTAATAGCGGGGGGCCTTACGAGCAGTACTTC.